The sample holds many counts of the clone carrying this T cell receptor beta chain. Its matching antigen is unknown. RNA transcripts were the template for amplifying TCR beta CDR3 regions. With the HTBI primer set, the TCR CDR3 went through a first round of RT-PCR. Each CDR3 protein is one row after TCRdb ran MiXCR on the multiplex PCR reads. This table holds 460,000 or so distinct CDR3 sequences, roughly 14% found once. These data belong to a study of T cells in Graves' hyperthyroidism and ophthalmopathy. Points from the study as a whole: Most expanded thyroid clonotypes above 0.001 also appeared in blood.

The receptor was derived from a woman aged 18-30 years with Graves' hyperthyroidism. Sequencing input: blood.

This CDR3 reads CSAPPFAGGQETQYF. The CDR3 DNA reads as TGCAGTGCTCCCCCCTTTGCGGGAGGGCAGGAGACCCAGTACTTC. This rearrangement joins TRBV20-1 to TRBJ2-5; 9 bases line up with TRBD2. From germline, CDR1 is DFQATT and CDR2 SNEGSKA (reference sequence). This CDR3 has 15 amino acids. The trim removed 5 bases at V and 5 bases at J, leaving 12 bases unmatched.